The 26 T cell receptor beta chains listed next were all sequenced from one sample in a study of shared clonotypes between healthy human individuals. Using immunoSEQ multiplex PCR, the repertoire was profiled, and TCRdb retains in-frame clones only, with some absent. The table records around 2.1 million clones, about 93% of them present only once. Naive CD8 populations comprised CD45RO-negative cells positively selected for CCR7, excluding terminally differentiated effector memory CD45RA+ cells. Sequenced material: naive CD8+ T cells from PBMCs. The receptor source for this set is a man between 18 and 29 years old in good health. Some clones in this sample may be carry-over from other donors' samples.

The chain links TRBV25-1 to TRBJ1-2, with TRBD1 as a possible D gene (5 bases). The CDR3 consists of 13 residues. The germline CDR1 and CDR2 sequences are MGHDK and SYGVNS. V shed 10 bases and J shed 2 bases, with 14 bases lying between them. The CDR3 spells CATKDSVNYGYTF. CDR3 coding DNA: TGTGCCACCAAAGACAGCGTAAACTATGGCTACACCTTC.

CDR3 in DNA: TGCGCCAGCAGTGAGTTGGCAACGAACACTGAAGCTTTCTTT. Encoded protein: CASSELATNTEAFF. The chain joins TRBV10-1 to TRBJ1-1; D is ambiguous. The CDR3 loop spans 14 amino acids. Per the germline V gene, CDR1 is WNHNN and CDR2 is SYGVQD (reference sequence). V dropped 1 base and J dropped 1 base, with 7 bases sitting between them.

The chain combines TRBV27 with TRBJ2-1; D possibly corresponds to TRBD1 (5 bases). There are 17 residues in the CDR3. V dropped 3 bases and J dropped 1 base, with 16 bases sitting between them. Germline V CDR1 and CDR2: MNHEY, SMNVEV (reference sequence). DNA of the CDR3: TGTGCCAGCAGTTTTTTATCAAGACAGCCTTCCTACAATGAGCAGTTCTTC. It codes for CASSFLSRQPSYNEQFF.

V is TRBV28 and J is TRBJ2-3; D possibly corresponds to TRBD2 (6 bases). With 1 base removed from V and 5 bases from J, the gap between germline ends came to 10 bases. There are 14 residues in the CDR3. The germline gives CDR1 MDHEN, CDR2 SYDVKM. The CDR3 nucleotides are TGTGCCAGCAGTTTATCGGGGGACCTAGATACGCAGTATTTT. It encodes CASSLSGDLDTQYF.

CDR3 loop: CASSPPGAYEQYF. The CDR3 DNA sequence: TGTGCCAGCAGCCCCCCCGGCGCCTACGAGCAGTACTTC. The chain joins TRBV6-6 to TRBJ2-7; D unclear. CDR1 and CDR2 (germline): MNHNY, SVGAGI (reference sequence). Between the trimmed V and J ends, which lost 6 bases and 2 bases, there was a span of 11 bases. The CDR3 runs to 13 residues.

Only one count was recorded for this clone. The J gene is TRBJ2-1, the V gene TRBV7-9, with D possibly being TRBD1 or TRBD2 (8 bases each). The CDR3 consists of 18 residues. Trimming stripped 5 bases from V and 4 bases from J, with 24 bases between. Germline V lookup: CDR1 SEHNR, CDR2 FQNEAQ (reference sequence). The CDR3 protein is CASSNRGVEAGGYNEQFF. In nucleotides, the CDR3 is TGTGCCAGCAGCAACAGGGGGGTCGAGGCGGGAGGTTACAATGAGCAGTTCTTC.

The CDR3 nucleotides read TGTGCCAGCAGCCCCGGGCTACCACTAGTAATTGACTACAATGAGCAGTTCTTC. It specifies CASSPGLPLVIDYNEQFF. The chain joins TRBV7-8 to TRBJ2-1, with D possibly TRBD2 on 5 matching bases. The CDR3 spans 18 residues. V shed 5 bases and J shed 3 bases, with 23 bases lying between them. Germline CDR1 SGHVS, CDR2 FQNEAQ.

As to this clone: The CDR3 ends on some other residue instead of the conserved phenylalanine or tryptophan, so this is likely a read error. The DNA is left out, because the CDR3 cannot be placed on it with certainty; the CDR3 is given as TCRdb lists it. This chain connects TRBV28 to TRBJ1-1; the D call in the table, TRBD1, was not verified against the DNA. The CDR3 is 12 amino acids long, termini counted. CDR1 MDHEN and CDR2 SYDVKM come from the germline V gene. The CDR3 reads CASSFGEGGPLI.

Comments on this clone: This CDR3 is also generated by other DNA sequences in the sample. The chain joins TRBV27 to TRBJ2-7; tentative D call: TRBD2 (6 bases). Germline loops: CDR1 MNHEY, CDR2 SMNVEV (reference sequence). With 4 bases removed from V and 3 bases from J, the gap between germline ends came to 7 bases. This CDR3 is built from 12 residues. The DNA for the CDR3 is TGTGCCAGCAGTTCGGGGGACTACGAGCAGTACTTC. It is translated as CASSSGDYEQYF.

The chain employs TRBV11-2 and TRBJ2-1; D is ambiguous. Trimming took off 5 bases at V and 7 bases at J, with 9 bases between the two ends. The CDR3 runs to 12 residues. Germline V gene sequence: CDR1 SGHAT, CDR2 FQNNGV. CDR3 nucleotide sequence: TGTGCCAGCAGCGTCCTAGGGAATGAGCAGTTCTTC. It encodes CASSVLGNEQFF. Full variable domain (remainder filled in from reference TRBV11-2 and TRBJ2-1): EAGVAQSPRYKIIEKRQSVAFWCNPISGHATLYWYQQILGQGPKLLIQFQNNGVVDDSQLPKDRFSAERLKGVDSTLKIQPAKLEDSAVYLCASSVLGNEQFFGPGTRLTVL.

The chain recombines TRBV19 with TRBJ2-3; TRBD1 is a possible D gene (5 bases). Germline assignment: CDR1 LNHDA and CDR2 SQIVND (reference sequence). V was shortened by 3 bases and J by 6 bases, with 13 bases between the two germline ends. The CDR3 has 14 residues. The CDR3 DNA sequence: TGTGCCAGTAGTATGGGGCAAGGCTGGGATACGCAGTATTTT. Translation gives CASSMGQGWDTQYF.

The rearrangement links TRBV28 to TRBJ2-1; TRBD2 is a possible D gene (6 bases). Trimming took 2 bases from V and 1 from J, leaving 9 bases between them. The length of the CDR3 is 15 residues. From germline, CDR1 is MDHEN and CDR2 SYDVKM. The CDR3 spells CASSLNAGSYNEQFF. Written as DNA, the CDR3 is TGTGCCAGCAGTTTAAATGCGGGATCCTACAATGAGCAGTTCTTC.

The chain carries TRBV5-6 and TRBJ2-5; 9 nucleotides align to TRBD1. Germline CDR1 SGHDT, CDR2 YYEEEE. Unmatched junction bases numbered 14, after V lost 4 bases and J lost 4 bases. CDR3 size: 17 residues. CDR3 amino acids: CASSLISGTGFVETQYF. DNA for the CDR3: TGTGCCAGCAGCCTAATATCCGGGACAGGGTTTGTAGAGACCCAGTACTTC.

In its sample, this clone was seen once. The chain recombines TRBV11-2 with TRBJ2-5; D is unresolved. Germline loops: CDR1 SGHAT, CDR2 FQNNGV. This CDR3 contains 15 residues. V was cut by 1 base and J by 5 bases, with 14 bases left in between. The CDR3 spells CASSLGQARTETQYF. The CDR3 DNA reads TGTGCCAGCAGCTTAGGGCAGGCCCGGACCGAGACCCAGTACTTC.

The rearrangement uses TRBV6-1 and TRBJ2-6, with D unclear. Germline lookup yields CDR1 MNHNS and CDR2 SASEGT. The V and J ends lost 3 bases and 3 bases respectively, with 6 bases between them. The CDR3 length is 14 residues. The CDR3 nucleotides are TGTGCCAGCAGTGAGTACGATGGGGCCAACGTCCTGACTTTC. Amino acid sequence: CASSEYDGANVLTF.

The chain has TRBV9 and TRBJ1-2, with D unresolved. V was shortened by 4 bases and J by 5 bases, with 15 bases between the two germline ends. This CDR3 has 14 residues. The V gene's germline CDR1 is SGDLS and CDR2 YYNGEE. CDR3 amino acids: CASSQADGPYGYTF. As DNA, the CDR3 is TGTGCCAGCAGCCAAGCCGACGGGCCATATGGCTACACCTTC.

This rearrangement joins TRBV11-2 to TRBJ1-6; D call uncertain. The CDR3 loop spans 13 amino acids. V lost 1 base and J lost 9, with 7 bases in between. Per the germline V gene, CDR1 is SGHAT and CDR2 is FQNNGV. CDR3 in amino acids: CASSLGRGSPLHF. The CDR3, as DNA: TGTGCCAGCAGCTTAGGCAGAGGTTCACCCCTCCACTTT.

V gene TRBV7-2 combines with J gene TRBJ2-3; 7 bases align to TRBD1. This CDR3 comprises 15 residues. Trimming cost V 2 bases and J 3 bases; bases outside gene matches: 5. In germline, CDR1 is SGHTA, CDR2 FQGNSA. The CDR3: CASSLWGTATDTQYF. As DNA, the CDR3 is TGTGCCAGCAGCTTATGGGGGACAGCTACAGATACGCAGTATTTT.

The chain recombines TRBV7-9 with TRBJ1-1, with D hard to call. The germline CDR1 and CDR2 sequences are SEHNR and FQNEAQ (reference sequence). The length of the CDR3 is 16 residues. The V end lost 3 bases, the J end lost 4 bases, and 18 bases lay between the germline ends. DNA for the CDR3: TGTGCCAGCAGCTTGGCCCCTCCCGGGTGGGGCACTGAAGCTTTCTTT. Protein: CASSLAPPGWGTEAFF.

The chain links TRBV6-1 to TRBJ2-4, with 12 bases aligning to TRBD1. There are 18 residues in the CDR3. Germline values: CDR1 MNHNS, CDR2 SASEGT. The junction had 7 bases not matched to a gene; V was cut back by 3 bases and J by 1 base. In nucleotides, the CDR3 is TGTGCCAGCAGTGAGGGGACAGGGGGCAGAAGGGCCAAAAACATTCAGTACTTC. It specifies CASSEGTGGRRAKNIQYF.

The chain employs TRBV9 and TRBJ2-2; weak D call: TRBD1 (6 bases). Germline V gives CDR1 SGDLS, CDR2 YYNGEE. The V and J ends lost 0 bases and 5 bases respectively, with 14 bases between them. This CDR3 has 16 residues. The CDR3 nucleotides read TGTGCCAGCAGCGTAGGAAGGGGTCAGGGGACCGGGGAGCTGTTTTTT. Translated, it gives CASSVGRGQGTGELFF.

The V and J genes are TRBV7-6 and TRBJ2-7; possibly TRBD2 for D (5 bases). Trimming shortened V by 4 bases and J by 6 bases, and 13 bases separated the two germline ends. The length of the CDR3 is 13 residues. CDR1 is SGHVS and CDR2 is FNYEAQ in the germline V gene. Here the CDR3 DNA reads TGTGCCAGCAGCTCGGGATTTCGCCTCGAGCAGTACTTC. It codes for CASSSGFRLEQYF.

The rearrangement uses TRBV29-1 and TRBJ2-1; D is unclear. The CDR3 is 16 residues long. Trimming cost V 0 bases and J 4 bases, with 16 bases left between them. Germline values: CDR1 SQVTM, CDR2 ANQGSEA. The CDR3 DNA follows: TGCAGCGTTGAAGATGCAGGCAGCTCGGTATACAATGAGCAGTTCTTC. Its protein product is CSVEDAGSSVYNEQFF.

The rearrangement uses TRBV27 and TRBJ2-5; 11 nucleotides align to TRBD1. CDR1 and CDR2 (germline): MNHEY, SMNVEV (reference sequence). Trimming took 2 bases from V and 3 from J; bases not matched to a gene: 8. This CDR3 contains 17 residues. CDR3 DNA: TGTGCCAGCAGTTTACAAACCCCGGGACAGGGGGAAGAGACCCAGTACTTC. Its protein product is CASSLQTPGQGEETQYF.

This chain links TRBV6-1 with TRBJ2-7; 11 bases map to TRBD2. CDR1 and CDR2 (germline): MNHNS, SASEGT. The CDR3 is made up of 14 amino acids. V trimming: 8 bases; J trimming: 3 bases; junction bases outside the gene matches: 6. Here the CDR3 DNA reads TGTGCCAGCCGACAGGGACTAGCGGACTACGAGCAGTACTTC. The encoded protein is CASRQGLADYEQYF.

V gene TRBV11-2 combines with J gene TRBJ2-1; 8 nucleotides agree with TRBD2. Losses at the gene ends were 5 bases for V and 4 bases for J; bases not matched to a gene: 1. The germline V gene has CDR1 SGHAT and CDR2 FQNNGV. The CDR3 spans 13 residues. Here the CDR3 reads CASSLAGYNEQFF. CDR3 DNA sequence: TGTGCCAGCAGCCTAGCGGGTTACAATGAGCAGTTCTTC.